This T cell receptor (beta chain) came from a study of T cells in localized non-small cell lung cancer. Findings and caveats of the study: In uninvolved adjacent lung, T cell clonality reached its highest value, exceeding tumor. Paired adjacent lung recovered a median approximately 62 of the top 100 tumor clones. Heterogeneity within the tumor remains possible, as just one region underwent sequencing.

Sequencing was performed with immunoSEQ multiplex PCR; in TCRdb, only in-frame clones are kept and a portion is missing. The sample has tens of thousands of clones, around nine tenths seen once; the top ten hold about 7.7%. Trimming shortened V by 5 bases and J by 5 bases, and 21 bases separated the two germline ends. Germline loops: CDR1 SGHAT, CDR2 FQDESV (reference sequence). This CDR3 contains 16 residues. A word on this clone: The antigen is unknown.

The starting material was peripheral blood, obtained before any cancer treatment. This sequence joins TRBV11-1 and TRBJ2-5; maybe TRBD2 (7 bases). The origin of this receptor is a woman aged 40-70 years with stage I lung adenocarcinoma. CDR3 DNA sequence: TGTGCCAGCAGCCCTACTGTGGGGGGGGCTCGGGAGACCCAGTACTTC. The encoded protein is CASSPTVGGARETQYF.